The source of this T cell receptor (beta chain) is a study of T cells in Graves' hyperthyroidism and ophthalmopathy (dated by TCRdb to 2018 to 2020). About the full investigation: Peripheral blood samples were taken at the time of initial diagnosis, prior to any treatment. To identify TCR V-J signatures that set the groups apart, the researchers used a discovery cohort of about a hundred patients, made up of around 42 with Graves' ophthalmopathy and some 58 with stable Graves' hyperthyroidism. The paper describes TCR Vbeta CDR3 sequencing of about 140 peripheral blood samples, made up of roughly 40 ophthalmopathy patients, 70 to 75 hyperthyroidism patients and about 17 progressor patients. Whether ophthalmopathy could be predicted prospectively was tested in an independent validation cohort made up of fewer than 20 hyperthyroidism patients plus 17 patients who later progressed to ophthalmopathy. The 100 discovery patients were divided at random into training and test sets in a 7:3 ratio. After sampling, hyperthyroidism patients received methimazole starting at 30 mg daily, and ophthalmopathy patients received high-dose intravenous methylprednisolone. In about 6 Graves' hyperthyroidism patients, the study also compared T-cell repertoires from thyroid tissue with T-cell repertoires from blood.

The sample holds many counts of this clonotype. This receptor's antigen is unknown. The input lacks base qualities; no much larger clone sits a single base away. CDR1 and CDR2 are read off the germline V gene as MDHEN and SYDVKM. V gives up 6 bases and J gives up 4 bases, and the segment between their germline ends measures 19 bases. Including cysteine and phenylalanine, the CDR3 has 16 amino acids. The sequence is cut down to CDR3 DNA, 48 bases in frame from base 1. Hyperthyroidism patients were aged 18 to 65 years and newly diagnosed, with disease duration of less than 2 months. Exclusion was applied to patients with uncontrolled infections, other autoimmune diseases, pregnancy or lactation. Clinical symptoms, serum thyroxine and TRAb, thyroid ultrasound, and orbital computed tomography formed the basis for the diagnoses. Blood from progressor patients was drawn when they were first diagnosed with hyperthyroidism, before any ophthalmopathy symptoms appeared. PBMCs were isolated from approximately 10 ml of fresh peripheral blood by Ficoll-Paque density gradient centrifugation. Progressor patients were defined as those initially diagnosed with Graves' hyperthyroidism in whom ophthalmopathy developed during follow-up. Trizol reagent was used to extract total RNA, and RNA quality was then checked on an Agilent 2100 Bioanalyzer.

Summary of the overall study and its limitations: During validation, the model predicted progression to ophthalmopathy a median of approximately 6.5 months ahead of onset, with roughly 65% sensitivity and about 72% specificity. Most expanded thyroid clonotypes (frequency above 0.001) were also detected in blood, suggesting blood repertoires may reflect thyroid immune responses. A 13 V-J signature model separated ophthalmopathy from stable hyperthyroidism, with about 88% sensitivity and approximately 81% specificity in cross-validation and 80%/75% in testing. Sample size was not statistically predetermined, and investigators were not blinded to group allocation.

TCR beta CDR3 regions were amplified from RNA transcripts. The first round of RT-PCR for the TCR CDR3 was performed with the HTBI primer set and the Qiagen OneStep RT-PCR kit. Libraries were constructed in a second round of multiplex PCR, after which size selection and purification were performed. Paired-end sequencing of the libraries was performed with 100 bp reads on an Illumina HiSeq2000. For the original study's pipeline: SOAPnuke was used to process the raw data, throwing out any read that contained adapters or uncalled bases, had a mean Phred below 15, or lacked an exact constant-primer or identifier match. High-quality paired reads were merged using COPE v1.2.5, and each unique nucleotide sequence was defined as a clonotype. MiTCR v1.1 was used to align the clonotypes against IMGT TRBV, TRBD and TRBJ reference segments. Only V-J combinations with frequency above 0.0001, covering about 99% of repertoires, were analysed. A TCS score was defined as the ratio of F50 (clonal expansion) to E x V (chaos), with BLOSUM62-based TCRdist applied between CDR3 peptides within each V-J. Welch's t-statistics and random forest reduced approximately 520 V-J features to 13, which were used in a naive Bayes classifier (R e1071). The public reads were run again by TCRdb, first through fastp at Q25 and then through MiXCR, and only productive beta chains were kept. Identical CDR3 protein sequences are pooled into one entry, listed with their most common genes and DNA. What appears here as the V and J calls and clone size reflects TCRdb's work, not the paper's. In all, the sample holds 250,000 or so distinct CDR3 sequences, and about 15% of those were seen once. More than 30% of the sample is taken by the ten largest.

This clonotype originated in a woman between 45 and 60 years old with Graves' hyperthyroidism that later progressed to Graves' ophthalmopathy. This sequence uses TRBV28 and TRBJ2-1, with a weak D call of TRBD2 (7 bases match). Material: blood. Read as DNA, the sequence is TGTGCCAGCAGCGCCCGGGGGGCGGGGCTATACAATGAGCAGTTCTTC. It is translated as CASSARGAGLYNEQFF.